This TCR beta chain originates from a study of siplizumab effects on memory and regulatory T cells (dated 2019 in TCRdb). Study-level background: The study looked at the effect of siplizumab, an anti-CD2 antibody, on alloreactive T-cell subsets in allogeneic mixed lymphocyte reactions made from human PBMCs.

Summary of the overall study and its limitations: Compared with memory T cells, unstimulated naive T cells appeared more diverse, and naive cells seemed to make a substantial contribution to the alloresponse. Whether proliferating Tregs from siplizumab cultures actually had suppressive function was not functionally confirmed. Among mappable alloreactive CD4+ clones, the Treg-derived fraction averaged approximately 69% with siplizumab versus approximately 27% in control reactions. Roughly 80-95% of proliferating CD4+ or CD8+ clones could not be assigned a naive or memory phenotype. Because sequences below about 10^-5 frequency were poorly captured, only a minor fraction of alloreactive clones could be mapped to unstimulated subsets. The cumulative frequency of alloreactive sequences traceable to unstimulated CD4+ memory T cells was significantly reduced by siplizumab.

The receptor library was made with the immunoSEQ multiplex PCR assay. The deep sequencing platform assayed 80,000 to 100,000 TCR templates per sample. Genomic DNA extracted from sorted T cells was used for TCRbeta CDR3 sequencing. Per the source publication's procedure: Clonal analysis of TCRbeta CDR3 data was done in the R programming language. Alloreactive CD4+ and CD8+ clones were defined by comparing unstimulated samples with post-reaction CFSE-low samples. Alloreactive CD4+ clones were assigned to regulatory or non-regulatory origin by matching sequences to sorted unstimulated Treg and non-Treg repertoires. The source is immuneACCESS, and TCRdb retained only in-frame sequences with V and J called. Part of the clones is not carried over; for the studies checked, unresolved V genes explain less than half of this, and the remainder is unexplained. The DNA gave D and trimming, while V, J and clone size come from that table. The sample table shows over 85,000 clones, and over 95% are seen once. The leading ten clones occupy roughly 0.031% of the sample.

The germline V gene gives CDR1 as SGHVS and CDR2 as FQNEAQ. V is shortened by 3 bases, J by 7 bases, and the region joining them spans 9 bases. The CDR3 runs 12 amino acids, cysteine and phenylalanine included. Here the CDR3 DNA is all that survives: 36 bases in frame from base 1. Regarding this clone: Its specific antigen is unknown. No quality values exist for individual bases; no much larger clone is one base distant.

Additional sequencing covered unstimulated subsets from a few donor pairs, namely CD8+ effector memory, CD4+ naive, CD8+ TEMRA, CD4+ memory and CD8+ naive. TCRbeta CDR3 sequencing was performed on sorted unstimulated T cells and on proliferating T cells recovered from mixed lymphocyte reactions. Fresh whole blood from over eight HLA-typed healthy donors served as the source for isolating PBMCs. The sequence is built from TRBV7-8 and TRBJ2-5; no D gene is confidently identified. Material for sequencing was naive CD4+ T cells sorted from blood. This specimen's cell subset or site label, interpreted: unstimulated naive T cells. The sequence was collected from a human donor in good health. The CDR3 region has the sequence CASSLEAGTQYF. The bases are TGTGCCAGCAGCTTGGAAGCCGGGACCCAGTACTTC.